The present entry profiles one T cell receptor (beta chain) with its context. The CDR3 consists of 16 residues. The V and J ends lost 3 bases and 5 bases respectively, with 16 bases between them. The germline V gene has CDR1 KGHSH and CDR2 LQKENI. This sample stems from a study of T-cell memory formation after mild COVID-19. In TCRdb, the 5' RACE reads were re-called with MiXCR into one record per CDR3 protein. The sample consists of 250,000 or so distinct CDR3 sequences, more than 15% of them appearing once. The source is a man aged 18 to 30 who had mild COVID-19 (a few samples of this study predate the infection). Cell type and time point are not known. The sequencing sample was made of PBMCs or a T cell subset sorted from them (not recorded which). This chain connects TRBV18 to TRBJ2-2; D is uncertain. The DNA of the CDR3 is TGTGCCAGCTCACCGGTGCGACACTCGATAACCGGGGAGCTGTTTTTT. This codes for CASSPVRHSITGELFF.